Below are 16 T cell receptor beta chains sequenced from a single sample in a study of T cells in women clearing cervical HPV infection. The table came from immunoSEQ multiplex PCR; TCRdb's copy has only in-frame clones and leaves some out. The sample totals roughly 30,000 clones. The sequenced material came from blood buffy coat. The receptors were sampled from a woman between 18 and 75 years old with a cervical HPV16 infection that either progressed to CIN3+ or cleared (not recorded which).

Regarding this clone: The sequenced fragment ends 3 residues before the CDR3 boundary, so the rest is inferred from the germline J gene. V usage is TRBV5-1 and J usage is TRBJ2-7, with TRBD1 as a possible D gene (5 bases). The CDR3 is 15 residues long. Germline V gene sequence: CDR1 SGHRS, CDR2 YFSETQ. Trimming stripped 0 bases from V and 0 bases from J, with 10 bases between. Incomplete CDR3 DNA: TGCGCCAGCAGCTTGGCCTCAGGGTACTCCTACGAG. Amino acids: CASSLASGYSYE. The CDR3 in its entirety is CASSLASGYSYEQYF.

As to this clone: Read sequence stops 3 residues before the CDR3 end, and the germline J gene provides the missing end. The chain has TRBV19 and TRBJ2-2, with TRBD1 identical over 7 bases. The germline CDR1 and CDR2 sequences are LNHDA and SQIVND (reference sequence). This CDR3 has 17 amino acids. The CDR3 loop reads CASSRDSSFSGANVLFF. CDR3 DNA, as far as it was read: TGTGCCAGTAGTAGGGACAGTTCTTTCTCTGGGGCCAACGTG.

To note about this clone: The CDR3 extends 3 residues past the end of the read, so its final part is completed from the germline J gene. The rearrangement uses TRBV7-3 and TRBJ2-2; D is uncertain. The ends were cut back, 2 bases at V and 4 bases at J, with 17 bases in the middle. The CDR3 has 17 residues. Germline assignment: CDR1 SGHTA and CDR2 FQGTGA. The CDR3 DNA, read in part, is TGTGCCAGCAGCTTATTAGGTTTAGGGTTGGGCACCGGGGAG. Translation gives CASSLLGLGLGTGE. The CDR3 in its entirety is CASSLLGLGLGTGELFF.

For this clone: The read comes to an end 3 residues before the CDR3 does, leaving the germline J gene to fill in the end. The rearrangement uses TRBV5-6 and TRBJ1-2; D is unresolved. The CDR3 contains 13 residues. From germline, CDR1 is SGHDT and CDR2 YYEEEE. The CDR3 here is CASSLYQAYDYTF. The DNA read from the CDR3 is TGTGCCAGCAGCTTATATCAGGCCTACGAC.

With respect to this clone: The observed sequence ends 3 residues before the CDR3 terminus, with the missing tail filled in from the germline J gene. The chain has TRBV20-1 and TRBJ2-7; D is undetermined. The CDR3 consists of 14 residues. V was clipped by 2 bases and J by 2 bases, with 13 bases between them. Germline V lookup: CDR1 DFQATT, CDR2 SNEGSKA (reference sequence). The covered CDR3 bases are TGCAGTGCTAGACACAGCCCAGCAACCTACGAG. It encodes CSARHSPATYE. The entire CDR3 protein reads CSARHSPATYEQYF.

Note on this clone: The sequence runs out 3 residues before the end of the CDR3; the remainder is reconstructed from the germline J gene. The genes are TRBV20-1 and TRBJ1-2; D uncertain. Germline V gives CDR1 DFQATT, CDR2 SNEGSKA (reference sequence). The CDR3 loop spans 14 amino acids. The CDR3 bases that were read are TGCAGTGCTAGAGTTAGCGGGGTTTCCGATGAC. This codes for CSARVSGVSDD. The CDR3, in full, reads CSARVSGVSDDYTF.

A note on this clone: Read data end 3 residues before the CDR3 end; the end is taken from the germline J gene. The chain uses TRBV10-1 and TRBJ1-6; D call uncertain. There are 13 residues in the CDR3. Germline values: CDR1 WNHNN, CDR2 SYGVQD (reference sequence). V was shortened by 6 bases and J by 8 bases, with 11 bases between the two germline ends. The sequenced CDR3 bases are TGCGCCAGCAGCGATGAAAGGGATTCACCC. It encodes CASSDERDSP. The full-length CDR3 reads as CASSDERDSPLHF.

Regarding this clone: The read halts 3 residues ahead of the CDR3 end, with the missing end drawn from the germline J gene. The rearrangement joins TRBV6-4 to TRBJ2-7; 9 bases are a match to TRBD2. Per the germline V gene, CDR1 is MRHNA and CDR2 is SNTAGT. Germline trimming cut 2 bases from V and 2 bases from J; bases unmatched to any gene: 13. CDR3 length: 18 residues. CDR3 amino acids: CASSDREYIAGATYEQYF. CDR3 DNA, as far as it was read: TGTGCCAGCAGTGACCGGGAATACATAGCGGGGGCAACCTACGAG.

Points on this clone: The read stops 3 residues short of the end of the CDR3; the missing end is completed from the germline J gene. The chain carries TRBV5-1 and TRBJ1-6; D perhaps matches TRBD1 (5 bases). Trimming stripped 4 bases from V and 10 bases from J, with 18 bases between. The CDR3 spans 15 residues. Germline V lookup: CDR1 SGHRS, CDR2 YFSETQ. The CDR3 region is CASSPTDRRNSPLHF. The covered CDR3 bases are TGCGCCAGCAGCCCAACCGACAGAAGGAACTCACCC. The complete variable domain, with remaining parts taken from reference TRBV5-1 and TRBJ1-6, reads KAGVTQTPRYLIKTRGQQVTLSCSPISGHRSVSWYQQTPGQGLQFLFEYFSETQRNKGNFPGRFSGRQFSNSRSEMNVSTLELGDSALYLCASSPTDRRNSPLHFGNGTRLTVT.

CDR3 residues: CASSPPGQGAYEQYF. The CDR3 bases that were read are TGTGCCAGCTCACCACCGGGACAGGGGGCTTACGAG. The rearrangement joins TRBV18 to TRBJ2-7; 12 positions agree with TRBD1. Read coverage stops 3 residues before the CDR3 terminus; the germline J gene supplies the remainder. Germline assignment: CDR1 KGHSH and CDR2 LQKENI. V lost 0 bases and J lost 4; bases outside the gene matches: 1. This CDR3 is 15 amino acids long.

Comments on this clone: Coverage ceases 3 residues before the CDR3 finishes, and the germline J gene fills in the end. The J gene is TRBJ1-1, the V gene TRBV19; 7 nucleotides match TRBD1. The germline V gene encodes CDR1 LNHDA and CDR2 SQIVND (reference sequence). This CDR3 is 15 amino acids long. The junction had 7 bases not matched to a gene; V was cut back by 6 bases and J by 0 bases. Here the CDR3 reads CASRTTGVLNTEAFF. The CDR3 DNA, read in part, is TGTGCCAGTAGAACTACAGGGGTGCTGAACACTGAA.

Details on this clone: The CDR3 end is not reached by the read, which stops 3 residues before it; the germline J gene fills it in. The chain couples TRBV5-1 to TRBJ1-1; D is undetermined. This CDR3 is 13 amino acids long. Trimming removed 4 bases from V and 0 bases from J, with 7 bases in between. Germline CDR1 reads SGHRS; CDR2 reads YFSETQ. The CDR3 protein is CASSPSMNTEAFF. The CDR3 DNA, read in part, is TGCGCCAGCAGCCCAAGCATGAACACTGAA. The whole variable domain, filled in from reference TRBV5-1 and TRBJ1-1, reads KAGVTQTPRYLIKTRGQQVTLSCSPISGHRSVSWYQQTPGQGLQFLFEYFSETQRNKGNFPGRFSGRQFSNSRSEMNVSTLELGDSALYLCASSPSMNTEAFFGQGTRLTVV.

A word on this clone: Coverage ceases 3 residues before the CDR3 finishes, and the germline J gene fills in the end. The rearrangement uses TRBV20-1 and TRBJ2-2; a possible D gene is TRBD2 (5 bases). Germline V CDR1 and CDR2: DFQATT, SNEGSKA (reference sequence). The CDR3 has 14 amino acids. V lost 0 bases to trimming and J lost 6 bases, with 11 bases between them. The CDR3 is CSARDSYGAGELFF. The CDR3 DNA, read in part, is TGCAGTGCTAGAGATAGTTACGGGGCCGGGGAG.

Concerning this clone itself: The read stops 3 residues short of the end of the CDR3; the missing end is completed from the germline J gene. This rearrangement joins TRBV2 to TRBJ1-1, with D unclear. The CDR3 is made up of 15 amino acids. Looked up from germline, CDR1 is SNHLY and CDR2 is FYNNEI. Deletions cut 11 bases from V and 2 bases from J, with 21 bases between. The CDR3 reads CAGLASWAGNTEAFF. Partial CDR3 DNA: TGTGCCGGACTGGCTTCGTGGGCGGGTAACACTGAA. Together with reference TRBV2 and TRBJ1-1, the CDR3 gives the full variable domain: EPEVTQTPSHQVTQMGQEVILRCVPISNHLYFYWYRQILGQKVEFLVSFYNNEISEKSEIFDDQFSVERPDGSNFTLKIRSTKLEDSAMYFCAGLASWAGNTEAFFGQGTRLTVV.

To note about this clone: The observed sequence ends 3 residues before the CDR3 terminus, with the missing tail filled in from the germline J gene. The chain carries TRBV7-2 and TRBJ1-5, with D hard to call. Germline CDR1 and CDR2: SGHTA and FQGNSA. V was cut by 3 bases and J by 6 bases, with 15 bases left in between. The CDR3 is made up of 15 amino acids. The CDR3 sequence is CASSFPPGLGQPQHF. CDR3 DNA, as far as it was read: TGTGCCAGCAGCTTCCCCCCCGGGTTGGGTCAGCCC.

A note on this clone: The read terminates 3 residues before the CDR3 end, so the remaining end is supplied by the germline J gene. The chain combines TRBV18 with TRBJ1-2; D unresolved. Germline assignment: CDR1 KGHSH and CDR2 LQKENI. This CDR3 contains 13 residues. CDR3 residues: CASSPLSPYDYTF. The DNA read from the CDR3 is TGTGCCAGCTCACCCCTATCGCCCTACGAC.